This entry concerns a single T cell receptor (beta chain). Its antigen is undetermined. The entry originates in a study of Tregs in tolerant kidney transplant recipients. Recipients received nonmyeloablative bone marrow transplants from related graft donors, with transient mixed chimerism. The CDR3 length is 13 residues. Looked up from germline, CDR1 is SGHDT and CDR2 is YYEEEE. Trimming cost V 2 bases and J 4 bases, with 10 bases left between them. Study results and limitations: Nucleotide sequences could not be compared across some patients' samples due to primer changes. No direct test of biological reproducibility was done here.

TCRdb's table, derived via immunoSEQ multiplex PCR, lists solely in-frame clones and lacks some. The data show some 47,000 clones, with about 92% seen just once and roughly 16% held by the top ten. This chain uses TRBV5-6 with TRBJ2-7; D is possibly TRBD2 (6 bases). The sequence was collected from a human patient who received a combined kidney and bone marrow transplant. Some of these T cells may belong to the graft donor. The source was CD8+ T cells from blood (PBMCs), collected 12 months after the transplant. CDR3 in amino acids: CASSFGSRYEQYF. CDR3 DNA: TGTGCCAGCAGCTTCGGGAGTAGGTACGAGCAGTACTTC.